Sequencing of this TCR beta chain was carried out in a study of neoadjuvant nivolumab and ipilimumab in lung cancer. Findings and limits, study-wide: Only two of four nivolumab-treated tumors gained richness and clonality by surgery. TCR clonality did not significantly correlate with pathologic tumor regression. Pretherapy blood TCR richness correlated positively with resected tumor richness. TCR receptors were sequenced in few samples.

CDR3 size: 14 residues. Germline V CDR1 and CDR2: SGDLS, YYNGEE. Deletions cut 3 bases from V and 8 bases from J, with 15 bases between. Profiling relied on immunoSEQ multiplex PCR, and the TCRdb table lists in-frame clones only, not all of them. In the table there are 40,000 to 60,000 clones, approximately 90% of which are singletons. This clone has just one count. No antigen is known for it. This chain connects TRBV9 to TRBJ2-1; unclear D gene. This clonotype was sampled from an adult with non-small cell lung cancer. Some clones in this sample may be carry-over from other donors' samples. The material sequenced was blood, taken before neoadjuvant nivolumab, alone or with ipilimumab. The CDR3: CASSAALLGDEQFF. The DNA for the CDR3 is TGTGCCAGCAGCGCGGCCCTCTTAGGAGATGAGCAGTTCTTC.